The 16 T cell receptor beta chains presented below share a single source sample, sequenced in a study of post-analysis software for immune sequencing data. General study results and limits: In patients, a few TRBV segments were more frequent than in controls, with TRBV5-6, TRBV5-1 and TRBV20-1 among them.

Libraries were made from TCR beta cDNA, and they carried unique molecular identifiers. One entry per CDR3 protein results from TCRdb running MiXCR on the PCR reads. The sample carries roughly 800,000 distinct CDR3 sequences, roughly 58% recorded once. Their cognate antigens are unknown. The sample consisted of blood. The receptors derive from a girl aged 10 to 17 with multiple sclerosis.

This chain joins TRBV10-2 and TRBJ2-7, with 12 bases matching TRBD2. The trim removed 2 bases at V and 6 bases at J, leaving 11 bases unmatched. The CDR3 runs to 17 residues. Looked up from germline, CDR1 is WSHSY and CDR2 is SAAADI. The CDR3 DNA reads TGCGCCAGCAGTGAGCCTCGACTAGCGGGAGCGATCGGCGAGCAGTACTTC. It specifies CASSEPRLAGAIGEQYF.

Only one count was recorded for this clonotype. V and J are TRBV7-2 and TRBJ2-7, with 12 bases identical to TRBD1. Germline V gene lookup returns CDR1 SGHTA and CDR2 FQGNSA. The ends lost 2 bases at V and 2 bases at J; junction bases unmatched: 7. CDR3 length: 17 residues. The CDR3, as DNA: TGTGCCAGCAGCTTATCAAGGGGACAGGGGGCCACCTACGAGCAGTACTTC. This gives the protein CASSLSRGQGATYEQYF.

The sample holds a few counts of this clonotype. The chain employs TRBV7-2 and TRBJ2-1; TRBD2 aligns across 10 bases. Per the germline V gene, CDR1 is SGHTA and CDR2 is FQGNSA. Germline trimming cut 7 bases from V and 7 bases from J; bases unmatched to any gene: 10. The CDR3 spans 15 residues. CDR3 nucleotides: TGTGCCAGCAACCTCCCCGGGACTAGCGAGAATGAGCAGTTCTTC. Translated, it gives CASNLPGTSENEQFF.

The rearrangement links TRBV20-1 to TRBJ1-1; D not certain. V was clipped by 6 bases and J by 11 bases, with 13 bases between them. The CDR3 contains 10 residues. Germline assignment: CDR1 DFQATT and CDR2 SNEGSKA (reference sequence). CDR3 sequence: CSAVRGEAFF. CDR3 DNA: TGCAGTGCCGTCCGGGGTGAGGCTTTCTTT.

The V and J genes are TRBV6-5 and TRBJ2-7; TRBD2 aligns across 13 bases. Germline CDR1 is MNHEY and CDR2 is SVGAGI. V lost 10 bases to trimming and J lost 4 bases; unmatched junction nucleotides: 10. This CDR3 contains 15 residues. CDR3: CATRSTSGRGYEQYF. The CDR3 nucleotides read TGTGCCACCCGTTCTACTAGCGGGAGGGGGTACGAGCAGTACTTC.

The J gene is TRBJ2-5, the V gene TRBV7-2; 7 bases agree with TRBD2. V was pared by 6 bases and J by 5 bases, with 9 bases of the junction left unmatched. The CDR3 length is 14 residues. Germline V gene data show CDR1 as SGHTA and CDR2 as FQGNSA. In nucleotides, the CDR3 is TGTGCCAGCAGTTACCCACGGGAGGTCGAGACCCAGTACTTC. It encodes CASSYPREVETQYF.

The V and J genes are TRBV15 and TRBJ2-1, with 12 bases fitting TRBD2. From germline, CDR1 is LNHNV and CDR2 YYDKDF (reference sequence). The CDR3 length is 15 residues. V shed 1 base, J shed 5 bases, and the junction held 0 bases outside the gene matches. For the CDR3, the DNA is TGTGCCACCAGCAGAGGGACTAGCGGGGACAATGAGCAGTTCTTC. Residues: CATSRGTSGDNEQFF.

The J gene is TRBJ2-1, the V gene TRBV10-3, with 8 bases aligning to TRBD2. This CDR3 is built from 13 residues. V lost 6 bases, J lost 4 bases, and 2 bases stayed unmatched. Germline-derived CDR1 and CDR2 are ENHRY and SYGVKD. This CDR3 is CAIRLADYNEQFF. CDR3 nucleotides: TGTGCCATCAGACTAGCGGATTACAATGAGCAGTTCTTC.

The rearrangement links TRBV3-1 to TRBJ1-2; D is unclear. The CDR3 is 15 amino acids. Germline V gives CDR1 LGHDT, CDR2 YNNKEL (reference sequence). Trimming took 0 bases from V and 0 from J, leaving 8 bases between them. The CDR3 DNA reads TGTGCCAGCAGCCAAGATTTGAGGGCTAACTATGGCTACACCTTC. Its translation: CASSQDLRANYGYTF.

The CDR3 loop is CASSHASRGYEQYF. The CDR3 DNA follows: TGTGCCAGCAGCCATGCCAGCCGTGGATACGAGCAGTACTTC. The chain uses TRBV3-1 and TRBJ2-7; no reliable D call. The V end was cut by 3 bases, the J end by 4 bases, with 13 bases between. CDR1 is LGHDT, CDR2 YNNKEL, per germline (reference sequence). This CDR3 region has 14 residues.

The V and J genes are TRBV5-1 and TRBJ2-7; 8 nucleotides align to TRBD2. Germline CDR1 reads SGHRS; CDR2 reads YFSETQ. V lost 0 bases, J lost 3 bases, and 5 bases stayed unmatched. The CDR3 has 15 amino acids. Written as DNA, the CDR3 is TGCGCCAGCAGCTTGGGCGCGGGACTAGTCTACGAGCAGTACTTC. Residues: CASSLGAGLVYEQYF.

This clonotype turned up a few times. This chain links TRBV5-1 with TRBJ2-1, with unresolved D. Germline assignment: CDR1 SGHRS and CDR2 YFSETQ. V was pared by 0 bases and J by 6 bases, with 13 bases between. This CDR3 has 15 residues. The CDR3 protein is CASSLALTRRNEQFF. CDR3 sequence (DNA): TGCGCCAGCAGCTTGGCTCTAACTCGTCGCAATGAGCAGTTCTTC.

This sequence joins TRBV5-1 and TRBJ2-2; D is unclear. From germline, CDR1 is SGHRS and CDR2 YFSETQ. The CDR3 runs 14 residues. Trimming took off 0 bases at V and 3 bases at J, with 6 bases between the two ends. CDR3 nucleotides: TGCGCCAGCAGCTTGGCCCGGGACACCGGGGAGCTGTTTTTT. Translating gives CASSLARDTGELFF.

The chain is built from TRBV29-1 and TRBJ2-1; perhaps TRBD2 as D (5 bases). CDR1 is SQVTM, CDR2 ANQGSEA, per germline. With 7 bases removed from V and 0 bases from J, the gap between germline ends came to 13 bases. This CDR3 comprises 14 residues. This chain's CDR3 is CSALVLRSYNEQFF. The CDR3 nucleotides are TGCAGCGCACTAGTCCTCCGCTCCTACAATGAGCAGTTCTTC.

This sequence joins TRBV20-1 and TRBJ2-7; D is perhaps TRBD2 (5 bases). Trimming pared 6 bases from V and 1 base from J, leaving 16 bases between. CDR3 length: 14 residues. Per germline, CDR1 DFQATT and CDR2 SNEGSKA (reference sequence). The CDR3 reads CSARKDSGSYEQYF. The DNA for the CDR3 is TGCAGTGCCCGGAAAGATTCGGGGTCCTACGAGCAGTACTTC.

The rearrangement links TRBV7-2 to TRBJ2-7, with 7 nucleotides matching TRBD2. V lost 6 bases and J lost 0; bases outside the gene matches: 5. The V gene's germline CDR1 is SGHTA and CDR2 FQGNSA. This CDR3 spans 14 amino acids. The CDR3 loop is CASSTAGVSYEQYF. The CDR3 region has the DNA TGTGCCAGCAGTACCGCGGGAGTCTCCTACGAGCAGTACTTC.